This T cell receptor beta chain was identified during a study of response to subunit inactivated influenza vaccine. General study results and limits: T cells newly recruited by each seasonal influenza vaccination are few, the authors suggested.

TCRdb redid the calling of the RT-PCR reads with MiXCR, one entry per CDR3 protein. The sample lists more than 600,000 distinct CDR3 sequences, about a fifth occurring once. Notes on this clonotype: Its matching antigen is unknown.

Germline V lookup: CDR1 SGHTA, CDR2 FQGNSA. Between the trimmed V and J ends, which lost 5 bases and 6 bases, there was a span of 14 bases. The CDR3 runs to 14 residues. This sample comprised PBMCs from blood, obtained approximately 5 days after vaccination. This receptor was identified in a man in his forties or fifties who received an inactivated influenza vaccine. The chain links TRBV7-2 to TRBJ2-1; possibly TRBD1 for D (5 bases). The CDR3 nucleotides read TGTGCCAGCAGCGCGCGAGTGGGGCCCAATGAGCAGTTCTTC. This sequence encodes CASSARVGPNEQFF.